These T cell receptor beta chains were read from a single sample in a study of shared clonotypes between healthy human individuals. Clones were read by immunoSEQ multiplex PCR, and TCRdb kept only the in-frame ones, dropping some. Of about 460,000 clones listed, over 60% are singletons. What was sequenced was PBMCs. These receptors came from a woman aged 35 to 49 in good health. Some clones in this sample may be carry-over from other donors' samples. The CDR3 runs from the conserved cysteine through the conserved F or W. A D gene is named only where the DNA matches it firmly. Clone size appears in some rows only: once, few, many, or a class for an expanded clone.

size | D | J | V | DNA | CDR3
. | TRBD1 | TRBJ1-1 | TRBV19 | TGTGCCAGTAGTCCAAGGGACAGGGAAGCTTTCTTT | CASSPRDREAFF
. | . | TRBJ2-7 | TRBV27 | TGTGCCAACCAAAAAACGCTCCGGGACGTAACTGCCTACGAGCAGTACTTC | CANQKTLRDVTAYEQYF
. | . | TRBJ1-5 | TRBV5-1 | TGCGCCAGCAGCCCGGTGGGGATCAATCAGCCCCAGCATTTT | CASSPVGINQPQHF
. | . | TRBJ1-1 | TRBV19 | TGTGCCAGTAGCCTTAGCGTGGACACTGAAGCTTTCTTT | CASSLSVDTEAFF
many | . | TRBJ2-2 | TRBV6-5 | TGTGCCAGCAGCAAGGGGTTCATGAACACCGGGGAGCTGTTTTTT | CASSKGFMNTGELFF
. | . | TRBJ2-1 | TRBV9 | TGTGCCAGCAGCGAGCGGTACCTTCCCTACAATGAGCAGTTCTTC | CASSERYLPYNEQFF
once | . | TRBJ2-3 | TRBV10-3 | TGTGCCATCAGTGACTCCGGGACCATCTGGTATTTT | CAISDSGTIWYF
. | TRBD2 | TRBJ2-5 | TRBV5-1 | TGCGCCAGCAGCTTCGCCGGGACTAGCGGAGAGACCCAGTACTTC | CASSFAGTSGETQYF
. | . | TRBJ2-2 | TRBV9 | TGTGCCAGCAGCCTGATCGGGATTTCCGGGGAGCTGTTTTTT | CASSLIGISGELFF
. | . | TRBJ2-4 | TRBV28 | TGTGCCAGCAGTCGGGACAATTCGAAAAACATTCAGTACTTC | CASSRDNSKNIQYF
. | . | TRBJ2-2 | TRBV9 | TGTGCCAGCGAGGGGACACCGAACACCGGGGAGCTGTTTTTT | CASEGTPNTGELFF
. | TRBD2 | TRBJ2-7 | TRBV5-4 | TGTGCCAGCAGCCCGGGACTAGCGGGAGGAGGGTCCTACGAGCAGTACTTC | CASSPGLAGGGSYEQYF
few | . | TRBJ2-7 | TRBV5-4 | TGTGCCAGCAGCCGAATGGGGGACGCTACCTACGAGCAGTACTTC | CASSRMGDATYEQYF
. | . | TRBJ1-6 | TRBV5-6 | TGTGCCAGCAGCTTGGGTCAGACTAATTCACCCCTCCACTTT | CASSLGQTNSPLHF
. | . | TRBJ2-3 | TRBV4-1 | TGCGCCAGCAGCCAAGATCGCAGACTAGAGGGTGGGGATACGCAGTATTTT | CASSQDRRLEGGDTQYF
. | . | TRBJ2-7 | TRBV5-1 | TGCGCCAGCAGCTTGGATAGCGGCCCCTTCTACGAGCAGTACTTC | CASSLDSGPFYEQYF
. | . | TRBJ1-5 | TRBV19 | TGTGCCAGCAGACCGGGGAGTTTGTTGAATCAGCCCCAGCATTTT | CASRPGSLLNQPQHF
few | TRBD2 | TRBJ2-1 | TRBV5-1 | TGCGCCAGCAGCTCACTAGCGGCCGGGTCCTACAATGAGCAGTTCTTC | CASSSLAAGSYNEQFF
few | . | TRBJ1-5 | TRBV19 | TGTGCCAGTAGTATTCGGGGATTTAGCAATCAGCCCCAGCATTTT | CASSIRGFSNQPQHF
few | . | TRBJ1-2 | TRBV30 | TGTGCCTGGTCTGGGGGTTTCCATGGCTACACCTTC | CAWSGGFHGYTF
. | . | TRBJ2-5 | TRBV4-1 | TGCGCCAGCAGCCAAGACCCCCCCCAGTACTTC | CASSQDPPQYF
. | TRBD1 | TRBJ2-4 | TRBV27 | TGTGCCAGCAGTCCCGGGACAGGGAATGAAGCCAAAAACATTCAGTACTTC | CASSPGTGNEAKNIQYF
. | . | TRBJ1-3 | TRBV5-4 | TGTGCCAGCAGCTCGGGCAACTCTGGAAACACCATATATTTT | CASSSGNSGNTIYF
. | TRBD2 | TRBJ2-3 | TRBV5-1 | TGCGCCAGCAGCTTGGCCTCTAGCGGGAGGGGCGATACGCAGTATTTT | CASSLASSGRGDTQYF
. | . | TRBJ2-7 | TRBV2 | TGTGCCAGCATTGACCCCGGGACGGTCCCCTACGAGCAGTACTTC | CASIDPGTVPYEQYF
. | TRBD1 | TRBJ2-6 | TRBV5-4 | TGTGCCAGCGCCGGGACAGGGGCCTCTGGGGCCAACGTCCTGACTTTC | CASAGTGASGANVLTF
. | TRBD1 | TRBJ2-3 | TRBV4-3 | TGCGCCAGCAGCCAATCGCACAGGGGGCGAACAGATACGCAGTATTTT | CASSQSHRGRTDTQYF
few | TRBD1 | TRBJ1-2 | TRBV2 | TGTGCCAGCAGTTTACAGGGGAACTATGGCTACACCTTC | CASSLQGNYGYTF
. | . | TRBJ1-5 | TRBV30 | TGTGCCTGCTCGCAGGGGTTGGTAGATCAGCCCCAGCATTTT | CACSQGLVDQPQHF
. | . | TRBJ2-7 | TRBV7-9 | TGTGCCAGCAGCTTCCTGTCGGGAGTAAAGCCGGCGTTC | CASSFLSGVKPAF
. | . | TRBJ2-7 | TRBV7-8 | TGTGCCAGCAGCTTAATCACGGGAGCCTCCTACGAGCAGTACTTC | CASSLITGASYEQYF
once | . | TRBJ1-5 | TRBV27 | TGTGCCAGCAGGGGCAGGGCCTTATCCTATAGCAATCAGCCCCAGCATTTT | CASRGRALSYSNQPQHF
. | . | TRBJ1-1 | TRBV6-5 | TGTGCCAGCAGTTACCCGGGGCGAAGCGCTGAAGCTTTCTTT | CASSYPGRSAEAFF
. | . | TRBJ1-1 | TRBV2 | TGTGCCAGCAGTCTTACGAACACTGAAGCTTTCTTT | CASSLTNTEAFF
. | . | TRBJ1-2 | TRBV6-6 | TGTGCCAGCAGCTACGATGGGGCGGAGCGCTACACCTTC | CASSYDGAERYTF
. | . | TRBJ2-2 | TRBV7-2 | TGTGCCAGCAGCTTAGGGGGGAACACCGGGGAGCTGTTTTTT | CASSLGGNTGELFF
once | . | TRBJ2-6 | TRBV28 | TGTGCCAGCAGTTTATTGGGCCCTGGGGCCAACGTCCTGACTTTC | CASSLLGPGANVLTF
. | . | TRBJ1-5 | TRBV6-5 | TGTGCCAGCAGCCGACAGAGCAATCAGCCCCAGCATTTT | CASSRQSNQPQHF
. | TRBD1 | TRBJ2-2 | TRBV28 | TGTGCCAGCAGTATCATCGACAGGGCTGGCGGGGAGCTGTTTTTT | CASSIIDRAGGELFF
. | . | TRBJ2-3 | TRBV29-1 | TGCAGCGTTTTTTCGGGGGCCCGGGATACGCAGTATTTT | CSVFSGARDTQYF
. | . | TRBJ1-1 | TRBV6-1 | TGTGCCAGCAGAGACCTGGGACGGTCGAACACTGAAGCTTTCTTT | CASRDLGRSNTEAFF
. | . | TRBJ2-1 | TRBV20-1 | TGCAGTGCTAGTAACAATGAGCAGTTCTTC | CSASNNEQFF
few | . | TRBJ2-1 | TRBV9 | TGTGCCAGCAGTCCCTTCGTAAGGGGATACGATGAGCAGTTCTTC | CASSPFVRGYDEQFF
. | TRBD1 | TRBJ1-4 | TRBV28 | TGTGCCAGCAGCAATATAAAGGGGGCCACGGGTGAAAAACTGTTTTTT | CASSNIKGATGEKLFF
. | . | TRBJ1-5 | TRBV4-1 | TGCGCCAGCAGCCCAAAGCCCCCCTCCAGCCGGCAGCCCCAGCATTTT | CASSPKPPSSRQPQHF
. | . | TRBJ1-5 | TRBV6-4 | TGTGCCAGCAGTGACCAGGACCGACAGCCCCAGCATTTT | CASSDQDRQPQHF
. | . | TRBJ1-5 | TRBV7-9 | TGTGCCAGCAGCTTACTAGATCAGCCCCAGCATTTT | CASSLLDQPQHF